This TCR beta chain was sequenced for a study of blood T cell repertoires in COVID-19. As processed by the authors: The authors estimated nucleated cell counts from reference gene primer amplification. TCRdb's copy holds only in-frame clones and misses some; the assay was immunoSEQ multiplex PCR. The V and J calls and clone size are taken from that table; D and trimming were inferred from the DNA. The sample lists some 240,000 clones; 80% to 85% were seen once. The germline V gene has CDR1 LGHDT and CDR2 YNNKEL (reference sequence). The CDR3 extends over 10 amino acids. Trimming cost V 4 bases and J 5 bases, with 2 bases left between them. Self-reported history from a screening survey and questionnaire set each donor's cohort. Recovered status in Cohort 3 required two negative PCRs, clearance, or symptom resolution.

Sequencing input: PBMCs or T cells enriched from blood (not recorded which). This clonotype was obtained from a man aged 45 to 65 who had recovered from COVID-19. The chain combines TRBV3-1 (or the pseudogene TRBV3-2) with TRBJ2-5; D remains unclear. Here the CDR3 DNA reads TGTGCCAGCAGCCCGGAGACCCAGTACTTC. Protein product: CASSPETQYF.